This T cell receptor beta chain was obtained from a study of control samples from healthy donors and cancer patients. V was pared by 5 bases and J by 8 bases, with 8 bases of the junction left unmatched. The CDR3 has 13 amino acids. Per germline, CDR1 SGHDN and CDR2 FVKESK. Sequencing was performed with immunoSEQ multiplex PCR; in TCRdb, only in-frame clones are kept and a portion is missing. The data show 100,000 to 150,000 clones, with 75% to 95% seen just once and approximately 8.6% held by the top ten. V gene TRBV14 combines with J gene TRBJ1-2, with 7 bases fitting TRBD1. Sequencing was carried out using blood. The sequence was obtained from a man aged 18 to 35 in good health. CDR3 region: CASSDRARAGYTF. The DNA of the CDR3 is TGTGCCAGCAGCGACAGGGCCCGGGCAGGCTACACCTTC.